One sample yielded the 16 T cell receptor beta chains listed below, sequenced in a study of radiotherapy plus CTLA-4 blockade in lung cancer. Profiled with immunoSEQ multiplex PCR; TCRdb holds only in-frame clones, not every one. The profile shows 80,000 to 100,000 clones, 80% to 85% of them singletons. Sequenced material: peripheral blood, taken from a patient treated with radiotherapy plus ipilimumab. All receptors come from a human donor with non-small cell lung cancer who had a partial response to radiotherapy plus ipilimumab.

CDR3 nucleotide sequence: TGCGCCAGCAGCTCGGCGGTAGGGGCGGGGGAAGAGACCCAGTACTTC. It translates to CASSSAVGAGEETQYF. The genes are TRBV5-1 and TRBJ2-5, with 7 bases that match TRBD2. The V segment lost 3 bases and the J segment 3 bases; nucleotides outside the gene matches: 11. Germline-derived CDR1 and CDR2 are SGHRS and YFSETQ. The CDR3 covers 16 residues.

The chain couples TRBV28 to TRBJ1-6; TRBD1 might be the D (5 bases). The germline V gene encodes CDR1 MDHEN and CDR2 SYDVKM. Trimming removed 2 bases at V and 5 bases at J, with 13 bases between. This CDR3 is built from 16 residues. The CDR3 loop reads CASSLTGVGDNSPLHF. DNA for the CDR3: TGTGCCAGCAGTTTAACGGGGGTAGGGGATAATTCACCCCTCCACTTT.

The rearrangement links TRBV7-9 to TRBJ1-1, with D hard to call. V was shortened by 5 bases and J by 7 bases, with 17 bases between the two germline ends. Germline-derived CDR1 and CDR2 are SEHNR and FQNEAQ (reference sequence). This CDR3 has 14 residues. The CDR3 bases are TGTGCCAGCAGCGCATCCACCCGGGAGAATGAAGCTTTCTTT. It is translated as CASSASTRENEAFF.

The J gene is TRBJ2-7, the V gene TRBV20-1, with TRBD2 as a possible D gene (6 bases). Trimming pared 3 bases from V and 6 bases from J, leaving 9 bases between. Germline V CDR1 and CDR2: DFQATT, SNEGSKA (reference sequence). This CDR3 contains 11 residues. CDR3 region: CSARDYPEQYF. DNA for the CDR3: TGCAGTGCTAGGGACTACCCCGAGCAGTACTTC.

The rearrangement uses TRBV7-9 and TRBJ1-5; D remains unclear. The CDR3 loop spans 15 amino acids. V was shortened by 1 base and J by 0 bases, with 7 bases between the two germline ends. Germline V CDR1 and CDR2: SEHNR, FQNEAQ (reference sequence). CDR3 residues: CASSLDGASNQPQHF. The DNA for the CDR3 is TGTGCCAGCAGCTTAGATGGAGCTAGCAATCAGCCCCAGCATTTT.

V usage is TRBV29-1 and J usage is TRBJ1-1; possibly TRBD1 for D (5 bases). Trimming removed 6 bases at V and 0 bases at J, with 8 bases between. The CDR3 loop spans 12 amino acids. CDR1 is SQVTM and CDR2 is ANQGSEA in the germline V gene. The CDR3 DNA reads TGCAGCGTGGACACCATGAACACTGAAGCTTTCTTT. This encodes CSVDTMNTEAFF.

The count of this clone is one. The V call is TRBV4-1, the J call TRBJ1-4; no clear D gene. The germline CDR1 and CDR2 sequences are MGHRA and YSYEKL. Trimming shortened V by 7 bases and J by 4 bases, and 19 bases separated the two germline ends. There are 16 residues in the CDR3. CDR3 amino acids: CASTHTPGAFNEKLFF. CDR3 in DNA: TGCGCCAGCACCCACACACCGGGAGCTTTTAATGAAAAACTGTTTTTT.

This chain uses TRBV30 with TRBJ2-2, with 11 bases matching TRBD1. Germline CDR1 and CDR2: GTSNPN and SVGIG (reference sequence). J was trimmed by 0 bases and V by 8 bases; bases with no gene match: 5. This CDR3 is built from 15 residues. The CDR3 is CAGDRGGANTGELFF. CDR3 nucleotides: TGTGCCGGGGACAGGGGGGGAGCGAACACCGGGGAGCTGTTTTTT.

V usage is TRBV5-1 and J usage is TRBJ1-5; D is unresolved. V lost 0 bases, J lost 0 bases, and 7 bases lay in between. Germline CDR1 SGHRS, CDR2 YFSETQ. CDR3 length equals 15 residues. This CDR3 is CASSLGSSSNQPQHF. CDR3 DNA sequence: TGCGCCAGCAGCTTGGGGAGTTCTAGCAATCAGCCCCAGCATTTT.

About this clone: Other DNA sequences within the sample encode an identical CDR3. The chain joins TRBV5-1 to TRBJ2-1; D may be TRBD2 (5 bases). V was shortened by 1 base and J by 5 bases, with 13 bases between the two germline ends. The CDR3 runs 15 residues. Per the germline V gene, CDR1 is SGHRS and CDR2 is YFSETQ. In nucleotides, the CDR3 is TGCGCCAGCAGCTTGTTGGCGGGTCCGGACAATGAGCAGTTCTTC. It is translated as CASSLLAGPDNEQFF.

The rearrangement joins TRBV27 to TRBJ2-2; maybe TRBD2 (6 bases). Germline V gene sequence: CDR1 MNHEY, CDR2 SMNVEV (reference sequence). The CDR3 length is 17 residues. Trimming cost V 8 bases and J 0 bases, with 19 bases left between them. The CDR3 region has the DNA TGTGCCAGCGCCACACTGGAGGGCCTGACGAACACCGGGGAGCTGTTTTTT. It codes for CASATLEGLTNTGELFF.

V gene TRBV14 combines with J gene TRBJ1-1; no reliable D call. V shed 0 bases and J shed 1 base, with 6 bases lying between them. CDR1 and CDR2 (germline): SGHDN, FVKESK. The CDR3 is made up of 14 amino acids. The CDR3 sequence: CASSQDWPNTEAFF. In DNA, the CDR3 is TGTGCCAGCAGCCAAGATTGGCCGAACACTGAAGCTTTCTTT.

The V and J genes are TRBV7-3 and TRBJ2-2, with 8 bases that match TRBD1. Germline CDR1 and CDR2: SGHTA and FQGTGA. The ends lost 4 bases at V and 5 bases at J; junction bases unmatched: 6. The CDR3 runs 15 residues. The CDR3 loop is CASSSDREATGELFF. CDR3 DNA sequence: TGTGCCAGCAGCTCGGACAGGGAAGCGACCGGGGAGCTGTTTTTT.

Written as DNA, the CDR3 is TGTGCCAGCAGTCTTGGAGGGTCCTATTCTGAAGCTTTCTTT. Amino acid sequence: CASSLGGSYSEAFF. The chain uses TRBV28 and TRBJ1-1; D is uncertain. Germline loops: CDR1 MDHEN, CDR2 SYDVKM. The CDR3 runs to 14 residues. The V and J ends lost 5 bases and 6 bases respectively, with 16 bases between them.

The table lists this clone with a few counts. The chain combines TRBV19 with TRBJ2-1; TRBD2 matches 11 bases. V dropped 7 bases and J dropped 13; count of bases not matched to a gene: 9. Germline values: CDR1 LNHDA, CDR2 SQIVND (reference sequence). CDR3 length equals 13 residues. The DNA of the CDR3 is TGTGCCAGTAACGATCCTAGCGGGAGGAGTCAGTTCTTC. It translates to CASNDPSGRSQFF.

This chain links TRBV28 with TRBJ1-1; TRBD1 is a possible D gene (5 bases). The germline V gene has CDR1 MDHEN and CDR2 SYDVKM. This CDR3 comprises 16 residues. Trimming took off 5 bases at V and 0 bases at J, with 16 bases between the two ends. The CDR3 sequence is CASSPGGSRMNTEAFF. CDR3 DNA sequence: TGTGCCAGCAGTCCGGGGGGGAGTCGTATGAACACTGAAGCTTTCTTT.